This T cell receptor (beta chain) was found in a study of T cell repertoires in cytomegalovirus infection. Study at large: Signatures in public TCR beta sequences pointed to both CMV infection and matching HLA type. The study, taken as a whole, reports: Ex vivo, HLA-C-restricted CMV-specific TCR beta clonotypes prevailed over the rest of the response. The cumulative frequency of public TCR beta families identified carriers of CMV plus the relevant HLA.

This clonotype was seen many times. Its antigen is not identified. Via MiXCR, TCRdb re-called the reads, giving one row per CDR3 protein. The table lists some 300,000 distinct CDR3 sequences, around 9.1% of them singletons. Germline V CDR1 and CDR2: SGHTA, FQGTGA. This CDR3 has 14 amino acids. The germline V and J ends were trimmed by 4 bases and 4 bases, with 12 bases remaining between them. The TCR sequence derives from a human donor in good health (CMV status not recorded). Some clones in this sample may be carry-over from other donors' samples. What was sequenced was PBMCs. The V and J genes are TRBV7-3 and TRBJ2-3, with D possibly TRBD2 on 6 matching bases. In DNA form, the CDR3 reads TGTGCCAGCAGCTCAGGACTACCTTCAGATACGCAGTATTTT. Residues: CASSSGLPSDTQYF.